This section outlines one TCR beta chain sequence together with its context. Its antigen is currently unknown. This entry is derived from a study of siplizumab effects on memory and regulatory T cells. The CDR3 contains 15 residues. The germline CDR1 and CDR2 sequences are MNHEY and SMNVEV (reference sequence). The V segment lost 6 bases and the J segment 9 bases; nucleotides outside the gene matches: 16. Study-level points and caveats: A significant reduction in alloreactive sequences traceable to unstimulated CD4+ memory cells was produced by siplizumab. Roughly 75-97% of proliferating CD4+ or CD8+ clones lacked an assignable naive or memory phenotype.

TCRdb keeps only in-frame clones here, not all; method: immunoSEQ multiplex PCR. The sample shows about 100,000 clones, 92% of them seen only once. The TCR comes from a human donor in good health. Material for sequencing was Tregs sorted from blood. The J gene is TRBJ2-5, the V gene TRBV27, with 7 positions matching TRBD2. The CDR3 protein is CASRPTGTIDSAQYF. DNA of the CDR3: TGTGCCAGCAGGCCCACCGGGACTATAGATTCGGCCCAGTACTTC.